The T cell receptor (beta chain) described here comes from a study of T cell responses to AZD1222 COVID-19 vaccine. Notes on the study in general: None of the repertoires were sampled until the peak T cell response had passed. Targeting of unmutated variant regions was reportedly seen in nearly half of spike-specific TCRs. Clonal diversity was possibly underestimated; the donors were predominantly white British and more often female. Baseline antibody screening turned up just a handful of seropositive AZD1222 recipients.

As concerns this clone: The antigen is unknown.

In germline, CDR1 is SNHLY, CDR2 FYNNEI. The CDR3 is made up of 15 amino acids. V was cut by 4 bases and J by 2 bases, with 15 bases left in between. Measured with immunoSEQ multiplex PCR; TCRdb has only the in-frame clones, and not every one. The sample contains around 95,000 clones, approximately 87% of which appear only once. Sequenced material: peripheral blood, taken on day 0 of AZD1222 vaccination. This rearrangement joins TRBV2 to TRBJ2-7; D call uncertain. This TCR was recovered from an adult in good health. CDR3 coding DNA: TGTGCCAGCAGTGCCTCCGGGTCTGGGCCCTACGAGCAGTACTTC. Protein product: CASSASGSGPYEQYF.